This TCR beta chain was recorded in a study of cytomegalovirus exposure and HLA in healthy donors. J lost 8 bases, V lost 7 bases, and 11 bases had no gene match. Germline V lookup: CDR1 SQVTM, CDR2 ANQGSEA. The CDR3 contains 13 residues. In the PCR, 60 Vbeta and 13 Jbeta primers were used. Clones were sequenced by immunoSEQ multiplex PCR, and TCRdb holds only the in-frame ones, with some missing. The sample includes 130,000 to 150,000 clones, roughly 80% seen only once; the top ten take nearly 7%. The clonotype originates from a man aged 40-50 years in good health and CMV-seropositive. The gene calls are TRBV29-1 and TRBJ2-4, with TRBD1 matching over 7 bases. The material sequenced was PBMCs. The CDR3 is CSAWDSGADIQYF. For the CDR3, the DNA is TGCAGCGCATGGGACAGTGGGGCCGACATTCAGTACTTC.